The clone carrying this T cell receptor (beta chain) has more than one count but fewer than ten. This sample was included in a study of blood T cell repertoires in COVID-19. Study-level background: Samples representing acute and convalescent COVID-19 were sourced from the United States, Italy and Spain.

Measured with immunoSEQ multiplex PCR; TCRdb has only the in-frame clones, and not every one. The data show roughly 22,000 clones, with approximately 78% seen just once and about 9% held by the top ten. The specimen was peripheral blood. This TCR was sampled from a human donor in a cohort sampled during active COVID-19.

CDR3 protein: CASSGDGNTIYF. CDR3 nucleotides: TGTGCCAGCTCGGGGGATGGAAACACCATATATTTT. The rearrangement uses TRBV5-4 and TRBJ1-3; D is perhaps TRBD1 (5 bases). The germline V gene encodes CDR1 SGHNT and CDR2 YYREEE (reference sequence). The CDR3 has 12 residues. V was clipped by 7 bases and J by 3 bases, with 8 bases between them.